Below, 3 T cell receptor beta chains from the same sample are listed, as sequenced in a study of blood T cell repertoires in COVID-19. Clones were read by immunoSEQ multiplex PCR, and TCRdb kept only the in-frame ones, dropping some. This table holds a few hundred thousand clones, about 90% found once. Sequencing was done on a sample of peripheral blood. All receptors come from a woman between 45 and 60 years old who had recovered from COVID-19.

The rearrangement uses TRBV4-2 and TRBJ2-1; D is undetermined. The CDR3 runs 13 residues. The germline gives CDR1 LGHNA, CDR2 YNFKEQ. Trimming pared 0 bases from V and 9 bases from J, leaving 9 bases between. The CDR3 sequence: CASSQDLRGEQFF. CDR3 nucleotides: TGTGCCAGCAGCCAAGATTTGAGAGGTGAGCAGTTCTTC.

V gene TRBV28 combines with J gene TRBJ1-2; TRBD1 might be the D (5 bases). The germline gives CDR1 MDHEN, CDR2 SYDVKM. V lost 6 bases to trimming and J lost 6 bases, with 11 bases between them. There are 12 residues in the CDR3. This CDR3 reads CASRSGGNGYTF. The DNA for the CDR3 is TGTGCCAGCAGGTCGGGGGGGAATGGCTACACCTTC.

A note on this clone: Additional DNA sequences in this sample encode the identical CDR3. The chain has TRBV2 and TRBJ2-7; D ambiguous. The CDR3 contains 12 residues. Trimming stripped 11 bases from V and 1 base from J, with 12 bases between. Germline V gene lookup returns CDR1 SNHLY and CDR2 FYNNEI. The CDR3 sequence: CASSADSYEQYF. DNA of the CDR3: TGTGCCTCTTCTGCGGATTCCTACGAGCAGTACTTC.